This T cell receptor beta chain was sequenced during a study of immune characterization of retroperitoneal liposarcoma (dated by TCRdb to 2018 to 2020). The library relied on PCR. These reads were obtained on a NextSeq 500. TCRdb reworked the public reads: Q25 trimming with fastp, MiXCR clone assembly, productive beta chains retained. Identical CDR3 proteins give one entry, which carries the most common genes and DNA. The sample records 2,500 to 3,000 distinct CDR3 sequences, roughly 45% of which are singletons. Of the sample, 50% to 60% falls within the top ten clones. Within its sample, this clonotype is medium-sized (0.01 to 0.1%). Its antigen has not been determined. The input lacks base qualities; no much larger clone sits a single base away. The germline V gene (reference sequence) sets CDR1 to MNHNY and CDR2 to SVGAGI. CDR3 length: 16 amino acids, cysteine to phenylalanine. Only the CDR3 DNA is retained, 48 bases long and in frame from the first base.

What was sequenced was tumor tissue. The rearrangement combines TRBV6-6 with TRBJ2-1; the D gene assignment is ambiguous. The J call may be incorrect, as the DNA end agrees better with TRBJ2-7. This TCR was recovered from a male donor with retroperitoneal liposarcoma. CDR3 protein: CASSYSVRTAHNEQYF. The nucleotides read TGTGCCAGCAGTTACTCGGTCAGAACCGCCCACAATGAGCAGTACTTC.